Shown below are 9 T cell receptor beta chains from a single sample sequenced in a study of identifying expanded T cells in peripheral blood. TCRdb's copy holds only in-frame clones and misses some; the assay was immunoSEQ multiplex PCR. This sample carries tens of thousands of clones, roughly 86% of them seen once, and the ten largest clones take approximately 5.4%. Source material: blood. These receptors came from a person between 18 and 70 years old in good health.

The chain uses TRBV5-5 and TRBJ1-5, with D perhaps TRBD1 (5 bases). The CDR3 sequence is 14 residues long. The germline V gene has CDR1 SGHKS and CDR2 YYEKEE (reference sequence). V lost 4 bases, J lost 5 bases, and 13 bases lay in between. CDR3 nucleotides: TGTGCCAGCAGCCGAACAGGTTTAGATCAGCCCCAGCATTTT. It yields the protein CASSRTGLDQPQHF.

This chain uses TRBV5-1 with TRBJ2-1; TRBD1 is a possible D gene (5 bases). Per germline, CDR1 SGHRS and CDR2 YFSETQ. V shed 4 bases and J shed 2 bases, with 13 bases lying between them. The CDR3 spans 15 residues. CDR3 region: CASSLARATYNEQFF. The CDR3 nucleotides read TGCGCCAGCAGCCTGGCCAGGGCTACCTACAATGAGCAGTTCTTC.

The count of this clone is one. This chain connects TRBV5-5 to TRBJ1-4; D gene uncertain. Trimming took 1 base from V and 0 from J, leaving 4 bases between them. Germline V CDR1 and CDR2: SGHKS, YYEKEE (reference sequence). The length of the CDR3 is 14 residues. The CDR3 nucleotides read TGTGCCAGCAGCTTGACCGCAACTAATGAAAAACTGTTTTTT. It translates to CASSLTATNEKLFF.

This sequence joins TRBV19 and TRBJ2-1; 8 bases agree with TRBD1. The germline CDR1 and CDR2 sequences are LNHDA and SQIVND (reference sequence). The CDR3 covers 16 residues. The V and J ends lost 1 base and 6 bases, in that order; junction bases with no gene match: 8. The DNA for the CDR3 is TGTGCCAGTAGTATAGGCAGGACAGGGCCGAGCAATGAGCAGTTCTTC. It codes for CASSIGRTGPSNEQFF. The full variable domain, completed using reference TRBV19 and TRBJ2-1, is DGGITQSPKYLFRKEGQNVTLSCEQNLNHDAMYWYRQDPGQGLRLIYYSQIVNDFQKGDIAEGYSVSREKKESFPLTVTSAQKNPTAFYLCASSIGRTGPSNEQFFGPGTRLTVL.

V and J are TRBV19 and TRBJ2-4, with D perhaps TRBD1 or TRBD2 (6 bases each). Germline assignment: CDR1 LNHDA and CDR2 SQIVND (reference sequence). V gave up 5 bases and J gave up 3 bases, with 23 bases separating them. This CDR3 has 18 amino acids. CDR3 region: CASSLPIQGGGGKNIQYF. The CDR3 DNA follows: TGTGCCAGTAGTTTACCGATACAGGGAGGTGGCGGCAAAAACATTCAGTACTTC.

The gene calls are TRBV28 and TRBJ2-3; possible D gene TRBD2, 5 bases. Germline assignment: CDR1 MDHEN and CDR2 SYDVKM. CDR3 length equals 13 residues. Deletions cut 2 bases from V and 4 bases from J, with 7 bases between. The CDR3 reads CASSLMGADTQYF. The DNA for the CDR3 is TGTGCCAGCAGTTTAATGGGAGCAGATACGCAGTATTTT.

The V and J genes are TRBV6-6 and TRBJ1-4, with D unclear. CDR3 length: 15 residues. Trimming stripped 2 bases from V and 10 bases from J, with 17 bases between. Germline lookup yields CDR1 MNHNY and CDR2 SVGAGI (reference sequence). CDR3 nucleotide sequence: TGTGCCAGCAGTTACACCAGTTTTGAGACCCGAAAACTGTTTTTT. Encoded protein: CASSYTSFETRKLFF.

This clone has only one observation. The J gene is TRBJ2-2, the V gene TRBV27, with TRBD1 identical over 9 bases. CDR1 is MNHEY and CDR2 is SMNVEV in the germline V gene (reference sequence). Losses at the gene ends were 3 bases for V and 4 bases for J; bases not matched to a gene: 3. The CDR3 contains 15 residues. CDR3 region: CASSFRTGATGELFF. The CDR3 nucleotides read TGTGCCAGCAGTTTTCGGACAGGGGCCACCGGGGAGCTGTTTTTT.

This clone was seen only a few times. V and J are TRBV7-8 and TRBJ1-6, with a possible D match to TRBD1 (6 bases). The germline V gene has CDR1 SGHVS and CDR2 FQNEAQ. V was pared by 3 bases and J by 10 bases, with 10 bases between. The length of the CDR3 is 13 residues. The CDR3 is CASSFAGVSPLHF. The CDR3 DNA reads TGTGCCAGCAGCTTCGCAGGGGTGTCACCCCTCCACTTT.